Below, one TCR beta chain is given with its context. This table comes from immunoSEQ multiplex PCR, and its TCRdb copy is limited to in-frame clones, with some not included. The data contain hundreds of thousands of clones, about 82% of them singletons. These data belong to a study of blood T cell repertoires in COVID-19. Study at large: PBMCs, B-cell-depleted T cells, or T cells were the source of the cDNA or gDNA that made up the material.

Trimming at V came to 2 bases and at J to 0 bases, leaving 2 bases not matched to a gene. CDR3 length: 16 amino acids. Germline V gene data show CDR1 as SGHTA and CDR2 as FQGTGA. V and J are TRBV7-3 and TRBJ2-4; 9 bases are shared with TRBD2. The TCR was taken from a woman of 80 years or more with acute or convalescent COVID-19. The material sequenced was peripheral blood. The CDR3 bases are TGTGCCAGCAGCTTATCGACTAGCGGAGCCAAAAACATTCAGTACTTC. Protein sequence: CASSLSTSGAKNIQYF.